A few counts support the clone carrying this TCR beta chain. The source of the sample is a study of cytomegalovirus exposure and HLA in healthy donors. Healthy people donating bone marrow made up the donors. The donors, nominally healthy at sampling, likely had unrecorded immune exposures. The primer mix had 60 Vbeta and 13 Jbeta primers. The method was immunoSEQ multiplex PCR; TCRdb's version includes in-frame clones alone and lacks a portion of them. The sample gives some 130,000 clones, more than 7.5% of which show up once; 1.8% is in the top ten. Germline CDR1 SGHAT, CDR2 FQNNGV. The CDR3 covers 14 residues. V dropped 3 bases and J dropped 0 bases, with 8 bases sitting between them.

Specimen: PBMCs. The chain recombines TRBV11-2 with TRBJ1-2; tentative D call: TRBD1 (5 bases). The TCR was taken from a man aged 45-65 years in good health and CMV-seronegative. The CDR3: CASSFDSSNYGYTF. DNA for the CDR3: TGTGCCAGCAGCTTCGACAGTTCTAACTATGGCTACACCTTC.